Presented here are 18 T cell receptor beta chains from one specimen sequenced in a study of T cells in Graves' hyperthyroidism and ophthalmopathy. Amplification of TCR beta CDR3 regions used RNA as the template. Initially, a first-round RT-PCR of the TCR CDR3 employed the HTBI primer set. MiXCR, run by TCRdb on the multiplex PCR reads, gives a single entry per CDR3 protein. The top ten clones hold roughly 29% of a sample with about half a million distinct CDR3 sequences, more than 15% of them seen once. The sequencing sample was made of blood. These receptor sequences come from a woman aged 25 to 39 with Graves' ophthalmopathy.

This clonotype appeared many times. The CDR3 protein is CASSQDLPNSGQETQYF. CDR3 nucleotide sequence: TGTGCCAGCAGCCAAGATCTTCCTAATTCGGGGCAAGAGACCCAGTACTTC. This chain connects TRBV3-1 to TRBJ2-5; weak D call: TRBD2 (5 bases). Germline values: CDR1 LGHDT, CDR2 YNNKEL (reference sequence). V lost 0 bases and J lost 2, with 16 bases in between. This CDR3 region has 17 residues.

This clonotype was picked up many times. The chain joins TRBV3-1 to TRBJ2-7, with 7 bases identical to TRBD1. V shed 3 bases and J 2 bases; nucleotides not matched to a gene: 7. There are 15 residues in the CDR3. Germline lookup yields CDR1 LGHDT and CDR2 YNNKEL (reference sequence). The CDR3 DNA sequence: TGTGCCAGCAGCCAGCGGACAGGTTCAACCTACGAGCAGTACTTC. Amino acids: CASSQRTGSTYEQYF.

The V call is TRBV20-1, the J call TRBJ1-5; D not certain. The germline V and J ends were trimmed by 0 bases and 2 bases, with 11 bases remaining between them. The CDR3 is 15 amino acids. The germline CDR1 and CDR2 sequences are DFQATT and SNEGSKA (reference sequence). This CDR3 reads CSAREEGRGNQPQHF. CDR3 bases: TGCAGTGCTAGAGAGGAGGGTCGGGGCAATCAGCCCCAGCATTTT.

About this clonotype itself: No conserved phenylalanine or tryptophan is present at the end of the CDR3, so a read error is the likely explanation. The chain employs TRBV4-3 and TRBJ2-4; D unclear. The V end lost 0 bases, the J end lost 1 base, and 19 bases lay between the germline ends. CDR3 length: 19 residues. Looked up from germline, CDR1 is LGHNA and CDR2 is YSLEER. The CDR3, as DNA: TGCGCCAGCAGCCAAGAGGTCGCAGGCAGTCTTCGGGCCAAAAACATTCAGTACCTC. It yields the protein CASSQEVAGSLRAKNIQYL.

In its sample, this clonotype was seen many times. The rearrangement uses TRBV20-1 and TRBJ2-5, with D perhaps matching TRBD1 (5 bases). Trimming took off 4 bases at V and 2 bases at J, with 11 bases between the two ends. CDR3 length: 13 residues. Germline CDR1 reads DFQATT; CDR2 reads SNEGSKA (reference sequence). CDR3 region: CSATRGTQETQYF. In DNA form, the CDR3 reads TGCAGTGCTACAAGGGGTACACAAGAGACCCAGTACTTC.

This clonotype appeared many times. Here the CDR3 DNA reads TGCAGTGCGCCCACAGGGGGAACCTACGAGCAGTACTTC. It yields the protein CSAPTGGTYEQYF. This chain uses TRBV20-1 with TRBJ2-7; 8 bases fit TRBD1. The germline V gene encodes CDR1 DFQATT and CDR2 SNEGSKA (reference sequence). The V gene end was trimmed by 6 bases and the J gene end by 2 bases; junction bases not matched to a gene: 6. The CDR3 extends over 13 amino acids.

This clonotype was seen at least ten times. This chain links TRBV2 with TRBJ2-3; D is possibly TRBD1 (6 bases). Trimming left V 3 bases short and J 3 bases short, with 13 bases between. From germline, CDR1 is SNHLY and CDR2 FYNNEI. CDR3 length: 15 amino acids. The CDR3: CASSEGAGITDTQYF. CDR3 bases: TGTGCCAGCAGTGAGGGGGCAGGGATAACAGATACGCAGTATTTT.

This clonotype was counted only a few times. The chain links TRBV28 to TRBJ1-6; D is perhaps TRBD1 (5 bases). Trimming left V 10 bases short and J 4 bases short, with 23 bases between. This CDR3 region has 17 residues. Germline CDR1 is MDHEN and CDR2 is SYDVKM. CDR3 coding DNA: TGTGCCACTACCGTAAGCCACGGGACGGTGTATAATTCACCCCTCCACTTT. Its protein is CATTVSHGTVYNSPLHF.

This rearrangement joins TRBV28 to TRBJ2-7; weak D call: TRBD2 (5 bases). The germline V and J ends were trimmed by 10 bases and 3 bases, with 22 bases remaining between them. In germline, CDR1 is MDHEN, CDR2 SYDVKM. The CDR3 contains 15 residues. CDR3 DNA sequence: TGTGCCACCAGGCCAGATGAGGGCTACCTCTACGAGCAGTACTTC. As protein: CATRPDEGYLYEQYF.

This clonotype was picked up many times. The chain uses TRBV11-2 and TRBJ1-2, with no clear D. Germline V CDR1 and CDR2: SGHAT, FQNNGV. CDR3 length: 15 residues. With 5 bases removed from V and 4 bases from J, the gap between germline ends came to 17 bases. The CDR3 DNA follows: TGTGCCAGCAGCCGACTGGTCGAGCCTGGCTATGGCTACACCTTC. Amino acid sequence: CASSRLVEPGYGYTF.

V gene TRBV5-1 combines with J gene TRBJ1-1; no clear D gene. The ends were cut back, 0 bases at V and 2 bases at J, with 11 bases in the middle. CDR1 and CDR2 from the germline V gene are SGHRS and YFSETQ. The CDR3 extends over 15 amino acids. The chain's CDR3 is CASSLDLRRNTEAFF. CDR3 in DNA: TGCGCCAGCAGCTTGGACTTACGGAGAAACACTGAAGCTTTCTTT.

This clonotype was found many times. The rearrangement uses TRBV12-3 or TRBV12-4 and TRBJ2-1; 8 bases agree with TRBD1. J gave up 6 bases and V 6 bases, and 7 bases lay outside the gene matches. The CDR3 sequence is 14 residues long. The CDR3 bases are TGTGCCAGCAGGCCCGGGACAGGAGGCAATGAGCAGTTCTTC. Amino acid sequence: CASRPGTGGNEQFF.

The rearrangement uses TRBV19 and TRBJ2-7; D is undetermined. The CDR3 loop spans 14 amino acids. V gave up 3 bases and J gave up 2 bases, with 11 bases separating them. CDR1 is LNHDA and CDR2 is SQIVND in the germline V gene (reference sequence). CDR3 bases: TGTGCCAGTAGTATCGTAGGACCGACCTACGAGCAGTACTTC. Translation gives CASSIVGPTYEQYF.

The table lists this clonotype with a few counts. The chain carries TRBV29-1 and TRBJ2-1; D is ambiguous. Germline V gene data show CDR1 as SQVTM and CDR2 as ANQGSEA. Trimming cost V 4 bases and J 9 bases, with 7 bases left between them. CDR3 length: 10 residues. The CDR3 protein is CSVVLREQFF. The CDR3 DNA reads TGCAGCGTTGTTTTGCGTGAGCAGTTCTTC.

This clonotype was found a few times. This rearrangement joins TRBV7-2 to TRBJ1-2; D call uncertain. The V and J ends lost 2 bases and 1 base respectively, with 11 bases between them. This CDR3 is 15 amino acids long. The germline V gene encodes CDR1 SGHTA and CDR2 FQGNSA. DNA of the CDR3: TGTGCCAGCAGCTTATCCGGACGGCTTAACTATGGCTACACCTTC. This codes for CASSLSGRLNYGYTF.

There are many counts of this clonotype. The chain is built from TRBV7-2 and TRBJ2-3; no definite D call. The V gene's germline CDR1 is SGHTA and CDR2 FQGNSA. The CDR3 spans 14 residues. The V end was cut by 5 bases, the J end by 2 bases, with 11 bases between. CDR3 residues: CASSPGNPTDTQYF. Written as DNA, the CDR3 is TGTGCCAGCAGCCCAGGCAACCCCACAGATACGCAGTATTTT.

The CDR3 loop reads CASSYGGADEQYF. CDR3 bases: TGTGCCAGCAGTTACGGCGGTGCGGACGAGCAGTACTTC. This chain joins TRBV6-2 or TRBV6-3 and TRBJ2-7; D gene unclear. The germline CDR1 and CDR2 sequences are MNHEY and SVGEGT. The CDR3 runs to 13 residues. The V gene lost 2 bases and the J gene lost 5 bases, with 10 bases spanning the gap.

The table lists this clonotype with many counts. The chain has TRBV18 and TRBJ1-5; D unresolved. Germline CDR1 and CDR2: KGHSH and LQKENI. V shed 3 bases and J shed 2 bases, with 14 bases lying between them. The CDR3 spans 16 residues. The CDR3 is CASSPLGSSGNQPQHF. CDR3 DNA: TGTGCCAGCTCACCTCTAGGGAGTAGTGGCAATCAGCCCCAGCATTTT.